The rows below give T cell receptor beta chains drawn from one sample of a study of human T cells and chemical hapten exposure. MiXCR, run by TCRdb on the RACE reads, gives a single entry per CDR3 protein. This table has about 43,000 distinct CDR3 sequences, less than 3.5% appearing once. The material sequenced was whole blood, taken in connection with sensitization to the hapten diphenylcyclopropenone (DPC). Every receptor here comes from a man aged 40-49 years with alopecia areata. Some clones in this sample may be carry-over from other donors' samples. Each CDR3 is given with its conserved first and last residue. A D gene is named only where the DNA matches it firmly. The listing skips clone size in some rows; elsewhere it reads once, few, many or a size class.

j_gene,v_gene,abundance,d_gene,CDR3aa,CDR3nt
TRBJ2-5,TRBV4-2,many,TRBD2,CASSQVLAGRQETQYF,TGTGCCAGCAGCCAAGTGCTAGCGGGAAGACAAGAGACCCAGTACTTC
TRBJ1-1,TRBV7-2,many,.,CASSQPSGTVSTEAFF,TGTGCCAGCAGTCAGCCCTCCGGGACGGTATCCACTGAAGCTTTCTTT
TRBJ2-1,TRBV5-1,many,TRBD2,CASTGLAGIYNEQFF,TGCGCCAGCACCGGACTAGCGGGGATCTACAATGAGCAGTTCTTC
TRBJ2-7,TRBV28,few,TRBD2,CASSPDVSGRASYEQYF,TGTGCCAGCAGTCCCGATGTTAGCGGGAGGGCTTCATACGAGCAGTACTTC
TRBJ2-3,TRBV20-1,many,.,CSATKGGGPTDTQYF,TGCAGTGCTACCAAAGGCGGAGGCCCCACAGATACGCAGTATTTT
TRBJ2-5,TRBV7-6,many,.,CASSISRGPQETQYF,TGTGCCAGCAGCATATCCCGGGGACCTCAAGAGACCCAGTACTTC
TRBJ2-3,TRBV7-3,many,.,CASSLWQGTDTQYF,TGTGCCAGCAGCTTATGGCAGGGCACAGATACGCAGTATTTT
TRBJ1-1,TRBV28,many,.,CASSLLGEGTEAFF,TGTGCCAGCAGTTTATTAGGAGAAGGGACTGAAGCTTTCTTT
TRBJ2-3,TRBV6-1,many,TRBD2,CASSLRTGGGTDTQYF,TGTGCCAGCAGTCTTCGGACGGGAGGGGGCACAGATACGCAGTATTTT
TRBJ2-1,TRBV6-1,many,.,CASSLGTSSSYNEQFF,TGTGCCAGCAGTTTAGGGACTTCGAGCTCCTACAATGAGCAGTTCTTC
TRBJ2-3,TRBV7-2,many,.,CASSLTDTQYF,TGCGCCAGCAGCTTGACAGATACGCAGTATTTT
TRBJ1-1,TRBV12-3/TRBV12-4,.,.,CASSLGAARVGAFF,TGTGCCAGCAGTTTAGGGGCGGCAAGGGTTGGAGCTTTCTTT
TRBJ1-2,TRBV7-9,many,.,CASSLGVPATNYGYTF,TGTGCCAGCAGCCTGGGTGTCCCAGCTACTAACTATGGCTACACCTTC
TRBJ1-6,TRBV28,many,.,CALGDGGRSPLHF,TGTGCCCTCGGGGACGGAGGTCGTTCACCCCTCCACTTT
TRBJ1-5,TRBV12-2,few,.,CASRSGQSISNQPQHF,TGTGCAAGTCGCAGCGGACAGTCTATAAGCAATCAGCCCCAGCATTTT
TRBJ1-4,TRBV2,.,.,CARTEQTNGKLFF,TGTGCCAGAACGGAGCAGACAAATGGAAAACTGTTTTTT
TRBJ1-6,TRBV12-3/TRBV12-4,many,.,CASSSRRDNSPLHF,TGTGCCAGCAGCTCCCGACGGGATAATTCACCCCTCCACTTT
TRBJ2-5,TRBV10-3,.,TRBD2,CAISTGLAGDGETQYF,TGTGCCATCAGTACGGGACTAGCGGGAGACGGGGAGACCCAGTACTTC
TRBJ1-4,TRBV28,few,.,CASSLTLTRDEKLFF,TGTGCCAGCAGTCTTACCCTCACCCGGGATGAAAAACTGTTTTTT
TRBJ2-6,TRBV28,.,.,CASSSSGSTGANVLTF,TGTGCCAGCAGTTCCTCAGGGAGTACTGGGGCCAACGTCCTGACTTTC
TRBJ2-3,TRBV5-1,many,TRBD2,CASSPEGLAGGDTQYF,TGCGCCAGCAGCCCGGAAGGACTAGCGGGAGGAGATACGCAGTATTTT
TRBJ2-7,TRBV4-2,many,TRBD2,CASSQTELAGGYEQYF,TGTGCCAGCAGCCAAACGGAACTAGCGGGAGGGTACGAGCAGTACTTC
TRBJ2-7,TRBV28,many,TRBD2,CASHSGSSYEQYF,TGTGCCAGCCATAGCGGGAGCTCCTACGAGCAGTACTTC
TRBJ1-1,TRBV9,many,.,CASSVEAGATEAFF,TGTGCCAGCAGCGTAGAGGCGGGGGCCACTGAAGCTTTCTTT
TRBJ2-7,TRBV20-1,many,.,CSARQTNFYEQYF,TGCAGTGCTAGGCAGACCAACTTCTACGAGCAGTACTTC
TRBJ2-3,TRBV27,many,.,CASSFRGTIQDTQYF,TGTGCCAGCAGTTTCAGGGGGACTATCCAAGATACGCAGTATTTT
TRBJ2-1,TRBV27,many,TRBD2,CASSSRREAKGNEQFF,TGTGCCAGCAGTTCTCGGCGGGAGGCCAAGGGCAATGAGCAGTTCTTC
TRBJ2-7,TRBV6-4,many,.,CASRPWTPGAYEQYF,TGTGCCAGCAGGCCCTGGACTCCTGGGGCTTACGAGCAGTACTTC
TRBJ2-2,TRBV7-9,many,.,CASVAFGELFF,TGTGCCAGCGTGGCGTTCGGGGAGCTGTTTTTT
TRBJ2-7,TRBV12-3/TRBV12-4,many,.,CASMAGINYEQYF,TGTGCCAGCATGGCAGGCATTAACTACGAGCAGTACTTC
TRBJ2-4,TRBV28,few,.,CASRPVRVTRGVDQYF,TGTGCCAGCAGACCGGTCAGGGTTACTAGGGGGGTGGATCAGTACTTC
TRBJ2-7,TRBV6-2/TRBV6-3,.,.,CASSYPISGSYEQYF,TGTGCCAGCAGTTACCCAATTAGCGGCTCCTACGAGCAGTACTTC
TRBJ2-2,TRBV19,many,TRBD2,CASSILLAGKNTGELFF,TGTGCCAGTAGTATCCTCCTAGCGGGAAAGAACACCGGGGAGCTGTTTTTT
TRBJ2-7,TRBV6-5,many,.,CASSYSARREQYF,TGTGCCAGCAGTTACTCGGCCAGACGAGAGCAGTACTTC
TRBJ2-5,TRBV4-2,.,.,CASSQEGRGEAGETQYF,TGTGCCAGCAGCCAAGAGGGAAGGGGGGAGGCTGGGGAGACCCAGTACTTC
TRBJ2-1,TRBV11-2,many,.,CASSLAHYNEQFF,TGTGCCAGCAGCTTAGCCCACTACAATGAGCAGTTCTTC
TRBJ1-1,TRBV11-2,few,.,CASSLKRNTEAFF,TGTGCCAGCAGCTTGAAGAGGAACACTGAAGCTTTCTTT
TRBJ2-7,TRBV10-3,many,.,CAISESPQSSYEQYF,TGTGCCATCAGTGAGTCGCCGCAGAGCTCCTACGAGCAGTACTTC
TRBJ2-2,TRBV7-2,few,.,CASSLGGGTTGELFF,TGTGCCAGCAGCCTAGGGGGCGGGACCACCGGGGAGCTGTTTTTT
TRBJ2-3,TRBV6-5,many,.,CASSYLDTQYF,TGTGCCAGCAGTTACTTAGATACGCAGTATTTT
TRBJ2-2,TRBV6-5,many,.,CASSYTGSTGELFF,TGTGCCAGCAGCTATACAGGGTCCACCGGGGAGCTGTTTTTT
TRBJ2-7,TRBV6-1,many,.,CASTRAYEQYF,TGTGCCAGCACACGAGCCTACGAGCAGTACTTC
TRBJ1-4,TRBV5-1,many,.,CASSVGDGLGLFF,TGCGCCAGCAGCGTGGGGGACGGTCTCGGTCTGTTTTTT
TRBJ1-5,TRBV6-6,many,.,CASSYSSRGSNQPQHF,TGTGCCAGCAGTTACTCGAGCAGAGGTAGCAATCAGCCCCAGCATTTT
TRBJ2-1,TRBV7-3,.,.,CASSFNMGYEQFF,TGTGCCAGCAGCTTCAACATGGGGTATGAGCAGTTCTTC
TRBJ2-4,TRBV2,many,.,CASSVSGAIAKNIQYF,TGTGCCAGCAGTGTTAGCGGAGCCATAGCCAAAAACATTCAGTACTTC